These T cell receptor beta chains were read from a single sample in a study of vaccination effects on CD4 cells after COVID-19. What these receptors recognize is not known. This table comes from immunoSEQ multiplex PCR, and its TCRdb copy is limited to in-frame clones, with some not included. The sample holds about 40,000 clones, roughly 62% seen once. The sample consisted of CD4+ T cells from PBMCs cultured with HCoV-OC43 spike peptides, taken before COVID-19 vaccination. All receptors derive from a human donor who received a COVID-19 vaccine. CDR3s include the opening cysteine and the closing phenylalanine or tryptophan. Each record gives: CDR3 protein, CDR3 DNA, clone size, D gene, V gene, J gene, CDR3 length. A D gene is named only where the DNA matches it firmly. Some rows have no size entry. The others give once, few or many, or a class for an expanded clone.

cdr3_aa: CASSEAAGGGNWAEQFF
cdr3_nt: TGTGCCAGCAGTGAAGCGGCGGGGGGGGGCAACTGGGCTGAGCAGTTCTTC
clone_size: .
d_call: TRBD2
v_call: TRBV6-1
j_call: TRBJ2-1
cdr3_length: 17

cdr3_aa: CASSFGTTGELFF
cdr3_nt: TGTGCCAGCAGTTTCGGGACCACCGGGGAGCTGTTTTTT
clone_size: .
d_call: .
v_call: TRBV27
j_call: TRBJ2-2
cdr3_length: 13

cdr3_aa: CAISGMRTGGNTEAFF
cdr3_nt: TGTGCCATCAGTGGCATGAGGACAGGGGGGAACACTGAAGCTTTCTTT
clone_size: .
d_call: TRBD1
v_call: TRBV10-3
j_call: TRBJ1-1
cdr3_length: 16

cdr3_aa: CASSQIGGGNEQFF
cdr3_nt: TGTGCCAGCAGCCAAATAGGGGGGGGCAATGAGCAGTTCTTC
clone_size: .
d_call: .
v_call: TRBV7-7
j_call: TRBJ2-1
cdr3_length: 14

cdr3_aa: CASSDPTGTGELFF
cdr3_nt: TGCGCCAGCAGCGATCCGACTGGAACCGGGGAGCTGTTTTTT
clone_size: .
d_call: .
v_call: TRBV5-1
j_call: TRBJ2-2
cdr3_length: 14

cdr3_aa: CASSYGTGGDEQFF
cdr3_nt: TGCGCCAGCAGCTACGGGACAGGGGGCGATGAGCAGTTCTTC
clone_size: few
d_call: TRBD1
v_call: TRBV5-1
j_call: TRBJ2-1
cdr3_length: 14

cdr3_aa: CASSPEIWDSWRSYNSPLHF
cdr3_nt: TGTGCCAGCAGCCCCGAGATTTGGGACAGTTGGCGGTCCTATAATTCACCCCTCCACTTT
clone_size: few
d_call: TRBD1
v_call: TRBV14
j_call: TRBJ1-6
cdr3_length: 20

cdr3_aa: CAISEIPGQGGEQYF
cdr3_nt: TGTGCCATCAGTGAAATACCGGGACAGGGGGGCGAGCAGTACTTC
clone_size: .
d_call: TRBD1
v_call: TRBV10-3
j_call: TRBJ2-7
cdr3_length: 15

cdr3_aa: CSAELGDTQYF
cdr3_nt: TGCAGTGCGGAGCTGGGAGATACGCAGTATTTT
clone_size: once
d_call: .
v_call: TRBV20-1
j_call: TRBJ2-3
cdr3_length: 11

cdr3_aa: CASRQGRTNEQFF
cdr3_nt: TGTGCCAGCAGACAGGGACGAACGAATGAGCAGTTCTTC
clone_size: .
d_call: .
v_call: TRBV5-4
j_call: TRBJ2-1
cdr3_length: 13